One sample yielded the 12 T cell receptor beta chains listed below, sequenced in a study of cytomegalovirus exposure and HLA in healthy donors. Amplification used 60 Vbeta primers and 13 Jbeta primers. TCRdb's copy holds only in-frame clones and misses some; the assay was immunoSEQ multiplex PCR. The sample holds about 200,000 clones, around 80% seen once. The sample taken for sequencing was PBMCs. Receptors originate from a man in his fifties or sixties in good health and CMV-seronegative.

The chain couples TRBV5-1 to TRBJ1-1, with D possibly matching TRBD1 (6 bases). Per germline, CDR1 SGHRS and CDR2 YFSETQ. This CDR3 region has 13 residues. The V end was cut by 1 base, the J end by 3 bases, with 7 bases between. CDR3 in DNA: TGCGCCAGCAGCTTGTCAGGGGACACTGAAGCTTTCTTT. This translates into CASSLSGDTEAFF.

DNA for the CDR3: TGTGCCAGCAGCCGCAACCGAAACAGACAGGGCTACAATGAGCAGTTCTTC. Its protein product is CASSRNRNRQGYNEQFF. The J gene is TRBJ2-1, the V gene TRBV4-2, with 7 bases fitting TRBD1. Germline lookup yields CDR1 LGHNA and CDR2 YNFKEQ. V shed 4 bases and J 3 bases; nucleotides not matched to a gene: 12. This CDR3 is 17 amino acids long.

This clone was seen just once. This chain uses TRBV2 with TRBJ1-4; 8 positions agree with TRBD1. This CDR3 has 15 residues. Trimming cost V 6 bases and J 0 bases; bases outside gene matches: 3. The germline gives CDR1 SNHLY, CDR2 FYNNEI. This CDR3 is CASSQDRATNEKLFF. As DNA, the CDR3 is TGTGCCAGCAGCCAGGACAGGGCAACTAATGAAAAACTGTTTTTT.

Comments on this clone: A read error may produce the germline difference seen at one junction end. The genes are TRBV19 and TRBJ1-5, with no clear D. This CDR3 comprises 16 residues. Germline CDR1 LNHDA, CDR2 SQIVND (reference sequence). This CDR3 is CASSLDHPVSNQPQHF. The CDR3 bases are TGTGCCAGTAGTCTAGACCACCCAGTTAGCAATCAGCCCCAGCATTTT.

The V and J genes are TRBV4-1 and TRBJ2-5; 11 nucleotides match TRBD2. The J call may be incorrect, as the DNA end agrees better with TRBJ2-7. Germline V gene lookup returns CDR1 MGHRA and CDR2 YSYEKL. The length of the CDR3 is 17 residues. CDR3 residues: CASSQGVSGRATYEQYF. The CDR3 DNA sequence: TGCGCCAGCAGCCAAGGGGTTAGCGGGAGGGCCACCTACGAGCAGTACTTC.

For the CDR3, the DNA is TGTGCCAGCAGCGACGGTACCTACGAGCAGTACTTC. Its translation: CASSDGTYEQYF. The gene calls are TRBV9 and TRBJ2-7; no clear D gene. The CDR3 contains 12 residues. V shed 3 bases and J shed 2 bases, with 6 bases lying between them. Germline V gene lookup returns CDR1 SGDLS and CDR2 YYNGEE.

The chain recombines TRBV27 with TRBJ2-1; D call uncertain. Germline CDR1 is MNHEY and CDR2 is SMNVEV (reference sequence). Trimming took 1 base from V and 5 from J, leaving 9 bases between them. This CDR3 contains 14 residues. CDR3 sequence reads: CASSLFGPNNEQFF. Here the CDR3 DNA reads TGTGCCAGCAGTTTATTTGGGCCAAACAATGAGCAGTTCTTC.

CDR3 loop: CASSLAQPTASGNSYEQYF. CDR3 DNA: TGCGCCAGCAGCTTGGCCCAGCCCACGGCTAGCGGGAACTCCTACGAGCAGTACTTC. This chain links TRBV5-1 with TRBJ2-7; 9 positions match TRBD2. CDR1 SGHRS and CDR2 YFSETQ come from the germline V gene. V was clipped by 0 bases and J by 0 bases; unmatched bases: 13. The CDR3 is 19 amino acids.

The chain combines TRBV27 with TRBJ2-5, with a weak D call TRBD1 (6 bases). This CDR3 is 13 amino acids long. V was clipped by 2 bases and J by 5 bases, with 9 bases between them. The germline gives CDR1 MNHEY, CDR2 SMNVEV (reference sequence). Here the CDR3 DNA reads TGTGCCAGCAGTTTAGCAGGGGTGGAGACCCAGTACTTC. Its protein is CASSLAGVETQYF.

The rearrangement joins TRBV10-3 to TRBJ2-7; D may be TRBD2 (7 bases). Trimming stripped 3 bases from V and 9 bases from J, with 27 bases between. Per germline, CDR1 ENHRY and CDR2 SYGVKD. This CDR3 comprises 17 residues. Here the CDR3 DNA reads TGTGCCATCAGTGATATGGGGGGGCGGGCGCCGATGGCTACGCAGTACTTC. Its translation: CAISDMGGRAPMATQYF.

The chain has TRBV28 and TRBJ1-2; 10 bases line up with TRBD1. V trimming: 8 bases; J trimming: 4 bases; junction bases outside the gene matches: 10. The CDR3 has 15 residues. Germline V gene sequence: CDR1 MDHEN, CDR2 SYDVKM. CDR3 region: CASRPPDRGPYGYTF. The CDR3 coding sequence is TGTGCCAGCCGCCCCCCCGACAGGGGGCCCTATGGCTACACCTTC.

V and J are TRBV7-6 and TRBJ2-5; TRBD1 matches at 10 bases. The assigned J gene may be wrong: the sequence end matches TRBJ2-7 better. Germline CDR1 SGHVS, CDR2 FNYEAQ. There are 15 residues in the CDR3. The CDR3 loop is CASSLGGTGAGEQYF. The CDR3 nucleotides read TGTGCCAGCAGCTTAGGTGGGACAGGGGCGGGCGAGCAGTACTTC.